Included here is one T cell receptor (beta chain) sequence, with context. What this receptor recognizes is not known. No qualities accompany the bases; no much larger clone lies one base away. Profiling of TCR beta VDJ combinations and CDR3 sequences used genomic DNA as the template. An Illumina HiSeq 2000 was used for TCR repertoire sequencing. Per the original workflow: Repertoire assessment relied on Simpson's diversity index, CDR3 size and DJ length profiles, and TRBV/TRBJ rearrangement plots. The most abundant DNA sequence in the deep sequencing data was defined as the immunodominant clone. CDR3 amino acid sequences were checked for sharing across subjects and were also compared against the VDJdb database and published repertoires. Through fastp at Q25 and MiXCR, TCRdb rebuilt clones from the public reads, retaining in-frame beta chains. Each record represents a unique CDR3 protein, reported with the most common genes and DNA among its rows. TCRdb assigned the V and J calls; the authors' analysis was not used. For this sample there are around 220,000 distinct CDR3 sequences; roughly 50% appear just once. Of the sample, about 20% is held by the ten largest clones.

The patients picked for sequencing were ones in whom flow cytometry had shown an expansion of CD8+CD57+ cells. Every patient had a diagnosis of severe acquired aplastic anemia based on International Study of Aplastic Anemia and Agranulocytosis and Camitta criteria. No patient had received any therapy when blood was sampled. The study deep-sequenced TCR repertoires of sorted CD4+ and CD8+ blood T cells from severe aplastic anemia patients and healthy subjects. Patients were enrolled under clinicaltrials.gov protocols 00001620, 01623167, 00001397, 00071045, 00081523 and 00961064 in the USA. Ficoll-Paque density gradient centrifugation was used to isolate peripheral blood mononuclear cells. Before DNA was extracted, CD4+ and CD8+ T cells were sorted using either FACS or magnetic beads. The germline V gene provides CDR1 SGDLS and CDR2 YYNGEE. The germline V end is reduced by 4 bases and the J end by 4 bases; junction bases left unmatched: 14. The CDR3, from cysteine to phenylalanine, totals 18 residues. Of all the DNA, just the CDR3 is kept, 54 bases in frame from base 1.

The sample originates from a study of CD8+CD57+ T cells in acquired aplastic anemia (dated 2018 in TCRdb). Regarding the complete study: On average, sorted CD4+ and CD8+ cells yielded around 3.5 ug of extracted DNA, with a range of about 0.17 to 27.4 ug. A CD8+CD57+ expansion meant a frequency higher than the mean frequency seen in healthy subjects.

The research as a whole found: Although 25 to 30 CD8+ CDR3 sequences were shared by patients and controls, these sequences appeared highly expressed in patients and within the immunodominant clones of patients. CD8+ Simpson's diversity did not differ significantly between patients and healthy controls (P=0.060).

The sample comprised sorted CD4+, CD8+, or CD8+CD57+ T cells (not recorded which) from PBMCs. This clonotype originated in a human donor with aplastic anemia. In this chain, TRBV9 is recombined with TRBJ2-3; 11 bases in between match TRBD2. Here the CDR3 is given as CASSPRLTSGSAADTQYF. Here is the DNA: TGTGCCAGCAGCCCACGATTAACTAGCGGGAGTGCCGCAGATACGCAGTATTTT.